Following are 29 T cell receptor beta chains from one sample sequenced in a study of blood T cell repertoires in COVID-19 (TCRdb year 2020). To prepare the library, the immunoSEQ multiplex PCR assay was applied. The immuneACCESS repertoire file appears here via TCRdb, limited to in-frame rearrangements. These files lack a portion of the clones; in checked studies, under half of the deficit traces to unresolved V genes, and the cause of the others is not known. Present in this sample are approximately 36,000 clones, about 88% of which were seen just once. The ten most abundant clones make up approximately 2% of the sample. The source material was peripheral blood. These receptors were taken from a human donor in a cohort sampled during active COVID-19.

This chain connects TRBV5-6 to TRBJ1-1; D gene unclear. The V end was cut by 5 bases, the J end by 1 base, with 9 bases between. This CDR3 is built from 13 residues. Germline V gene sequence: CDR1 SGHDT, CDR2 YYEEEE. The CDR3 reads CASSRAENTEAFF. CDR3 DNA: TGTGCCAGCAGTCGAGCGGAGAACACTGAAGCTTTCTTT.

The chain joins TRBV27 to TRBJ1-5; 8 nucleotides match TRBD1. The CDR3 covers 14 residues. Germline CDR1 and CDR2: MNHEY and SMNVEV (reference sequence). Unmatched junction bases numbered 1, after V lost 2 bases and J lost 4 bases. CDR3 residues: CASSLRQGNQPQHF. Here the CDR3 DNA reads TGTGCCAGCAGTTTAAGACAGGGGAATCAGCCCCAGCATTTT.

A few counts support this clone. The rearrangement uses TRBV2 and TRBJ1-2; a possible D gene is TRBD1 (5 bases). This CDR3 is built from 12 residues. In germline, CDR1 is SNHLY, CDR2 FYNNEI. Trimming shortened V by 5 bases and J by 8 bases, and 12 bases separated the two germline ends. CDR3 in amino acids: CASSRNRWGYTF. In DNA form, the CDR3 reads TGTGCCAGCAGTCGAAACAGGTGGGGCTACACCTTC.

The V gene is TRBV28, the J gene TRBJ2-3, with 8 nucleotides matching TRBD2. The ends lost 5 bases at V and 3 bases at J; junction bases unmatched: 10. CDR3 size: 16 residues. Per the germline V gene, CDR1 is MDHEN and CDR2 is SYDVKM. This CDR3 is CASSPAGGRYTDTQYF. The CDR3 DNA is TGTGCCAGCAGTCCCGCGGGGGGACGGTATACAGATACGCAGTATTTT.

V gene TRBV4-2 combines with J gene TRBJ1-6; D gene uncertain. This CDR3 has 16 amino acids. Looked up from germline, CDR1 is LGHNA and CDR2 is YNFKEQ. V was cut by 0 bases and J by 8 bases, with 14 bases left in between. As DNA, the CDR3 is TGTGCCAGCAGCCAAGATCGAGACACCTGGGATTCACCCCTCCACTTT. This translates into CASSQDRDTWDSPLHF.

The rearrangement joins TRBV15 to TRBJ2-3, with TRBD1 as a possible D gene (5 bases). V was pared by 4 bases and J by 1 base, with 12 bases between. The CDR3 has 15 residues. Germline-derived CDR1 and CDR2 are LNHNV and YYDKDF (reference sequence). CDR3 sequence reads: CATSNTIGGTDTQYF. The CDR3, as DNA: TGTGCCACCAGCAATACTATAGGGGGCACAGATACGCAGTATTTT.

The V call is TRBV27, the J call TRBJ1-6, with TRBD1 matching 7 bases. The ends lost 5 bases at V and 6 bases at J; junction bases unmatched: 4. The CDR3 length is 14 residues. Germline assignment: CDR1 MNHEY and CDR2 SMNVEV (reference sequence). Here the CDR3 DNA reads TGTGCCAGCAGTGACAGGGCGTCTAATTCACCCCTCCACTTT. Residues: CASSDRASNSPLHF.

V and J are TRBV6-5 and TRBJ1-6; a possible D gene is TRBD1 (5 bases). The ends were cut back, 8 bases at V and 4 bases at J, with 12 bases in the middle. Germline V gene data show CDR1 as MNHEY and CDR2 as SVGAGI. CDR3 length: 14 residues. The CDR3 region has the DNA TGTGCCAGCCGGGGGGAGGGGTATAATTCACCCCTCCACTTT. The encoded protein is CASRGEGYNSPLHF.

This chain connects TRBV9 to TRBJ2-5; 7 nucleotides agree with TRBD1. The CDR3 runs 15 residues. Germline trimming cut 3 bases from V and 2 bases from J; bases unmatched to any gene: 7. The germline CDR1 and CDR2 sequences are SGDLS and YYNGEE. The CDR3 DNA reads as TGTGCCAGCAGCGCCCGGGGACAGACTCAAGAGACCCAGTACTTC. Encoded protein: CASSARGQTQETQYF. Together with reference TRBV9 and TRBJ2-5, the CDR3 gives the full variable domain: DSGVTQTPKHLITATGQRVTLRCSPRSGDLSVYWYQQSLDQGLQFLIQYYNGEERAKGNILERFSAQQFPDLHSELNLSSLELGDSALYFCASSARGQTQETQYFGPGTRLLVL.

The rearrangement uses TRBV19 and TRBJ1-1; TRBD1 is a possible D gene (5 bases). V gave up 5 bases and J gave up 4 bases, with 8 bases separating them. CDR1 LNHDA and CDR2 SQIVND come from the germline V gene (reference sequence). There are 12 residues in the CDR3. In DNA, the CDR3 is TGTGCCAGTAGTTTGGGGCTCACTGAAGCTTTCTTT. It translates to CASSLGLTEAFF.

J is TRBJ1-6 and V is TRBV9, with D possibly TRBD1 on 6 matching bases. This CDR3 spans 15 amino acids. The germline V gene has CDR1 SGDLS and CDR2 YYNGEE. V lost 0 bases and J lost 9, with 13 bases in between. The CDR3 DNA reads TGTGCCAGCAGCGTAGGACCACAGGGTGGTTCACCCCTCCACTTT. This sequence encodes CASSVGPQGGSPLHF.

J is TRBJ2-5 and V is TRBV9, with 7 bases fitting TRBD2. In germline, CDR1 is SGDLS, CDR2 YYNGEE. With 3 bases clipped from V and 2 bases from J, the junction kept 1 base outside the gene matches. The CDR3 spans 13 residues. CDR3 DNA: TGTGCCAGCAGCGGAGCGGGACAAGAGACCCAGTACTTC. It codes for CASSGAGQETQYF.

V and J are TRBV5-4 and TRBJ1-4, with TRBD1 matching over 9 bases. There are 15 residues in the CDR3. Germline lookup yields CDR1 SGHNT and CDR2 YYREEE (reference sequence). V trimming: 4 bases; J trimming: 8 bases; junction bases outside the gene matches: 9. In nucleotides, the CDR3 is TGTGCCAGCAGCGCAAATACAGGGGGCGGGGAAAAACTGTTTTTT. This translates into CASSANTGGGEKLFF.

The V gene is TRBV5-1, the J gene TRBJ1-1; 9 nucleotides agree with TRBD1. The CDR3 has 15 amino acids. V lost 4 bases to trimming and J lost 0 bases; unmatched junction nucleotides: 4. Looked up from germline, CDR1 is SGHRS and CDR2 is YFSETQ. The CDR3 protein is CASSAGQGLNTEAFF. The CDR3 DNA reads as TGCGCCAGCAGCGCGGGACAGGGCCTGAACACTGAAGCTTTCTTT.

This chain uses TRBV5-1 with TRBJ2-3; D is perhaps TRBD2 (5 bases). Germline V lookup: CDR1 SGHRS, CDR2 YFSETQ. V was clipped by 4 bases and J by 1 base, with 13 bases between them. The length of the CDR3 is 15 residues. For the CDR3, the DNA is TGCGCCAGCAGCCCAGGAGGATTTGGCACAGATACGCAGTATTTT. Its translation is CASSPGGFGTDTQYF.

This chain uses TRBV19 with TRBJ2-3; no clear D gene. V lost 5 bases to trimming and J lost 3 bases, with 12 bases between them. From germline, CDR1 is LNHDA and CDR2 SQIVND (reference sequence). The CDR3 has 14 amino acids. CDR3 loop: CASSGSSWTDTQYF. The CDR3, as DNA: TGTGCCAGTAGTGGTTCCAGTTGGACAGATACGCAGTATTTT.

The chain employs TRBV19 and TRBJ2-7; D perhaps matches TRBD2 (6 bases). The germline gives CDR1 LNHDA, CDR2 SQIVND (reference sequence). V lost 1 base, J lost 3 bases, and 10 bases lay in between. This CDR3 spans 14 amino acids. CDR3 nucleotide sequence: TGTGCCAGTAGTATAGTTGCGGGGAGCTACGAGCAGTACTTC. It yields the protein CASSIVAGSYEQYF. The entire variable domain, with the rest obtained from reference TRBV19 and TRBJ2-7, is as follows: DGGITQSPKYLFRKEGQNVTLSCEQNLNHDAMYWYRQDPGQGLRLIYYSQIVNDFQKGDIAEGYSVSREKKESFPLTVTSAQKNPTAFYLCASSIVAGSYEQYFGPGTRLTVT.

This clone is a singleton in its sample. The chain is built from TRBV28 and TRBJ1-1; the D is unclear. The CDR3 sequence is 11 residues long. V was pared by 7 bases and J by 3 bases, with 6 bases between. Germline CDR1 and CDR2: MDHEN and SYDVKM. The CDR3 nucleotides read TGTGCCAGCACCCGGGACACTGAAGCTTTCTTT. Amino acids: CASTRDTEAFF. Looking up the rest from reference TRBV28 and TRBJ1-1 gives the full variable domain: DVKVTQSSRYLVKRTGEKVFLECVQDMDHENMFWYRQDPGLGLRLIYFSYDVKMKEKGDIPEGYSVSREKKERFSLILESASTNQTSMYLCASTRDTEAFFGQGTRLTVV.

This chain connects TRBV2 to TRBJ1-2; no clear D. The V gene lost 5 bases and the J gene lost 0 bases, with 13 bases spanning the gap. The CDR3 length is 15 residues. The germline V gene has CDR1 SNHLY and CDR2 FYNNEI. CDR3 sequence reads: CASSTPLKPNYGYTF. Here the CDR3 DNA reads TGTGCCAGCAGTACACCCTTGAAACCTAACTATGGCTACACCTTC.

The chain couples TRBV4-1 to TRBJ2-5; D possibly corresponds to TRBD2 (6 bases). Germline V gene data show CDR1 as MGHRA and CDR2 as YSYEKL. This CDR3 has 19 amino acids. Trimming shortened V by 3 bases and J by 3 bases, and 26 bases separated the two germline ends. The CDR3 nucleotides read TGCGCCAGCAGCCAGCAGTCAATGGGGGGTACGCTGGTGGAAGAGACCCAGTACTTC. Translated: CASSQQSMGGTLVEETQYF.

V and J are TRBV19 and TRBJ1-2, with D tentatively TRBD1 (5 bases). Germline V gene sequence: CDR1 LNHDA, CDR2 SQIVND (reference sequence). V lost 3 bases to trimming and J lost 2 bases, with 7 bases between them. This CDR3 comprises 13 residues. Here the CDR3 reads CASSMSGNYGYTF. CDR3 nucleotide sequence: TGTGCCAGTAGTATGTCAGGGAACTATGGCTACACCTTC.

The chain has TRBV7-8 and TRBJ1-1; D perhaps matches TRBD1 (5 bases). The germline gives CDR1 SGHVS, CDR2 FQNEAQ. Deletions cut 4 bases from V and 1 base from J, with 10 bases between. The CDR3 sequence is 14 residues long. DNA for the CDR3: TGTGCCAGCAGCTGGGGACTTTCGAACACTGAAGCTTTCTTT. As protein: CASSWGLSNTEAFF. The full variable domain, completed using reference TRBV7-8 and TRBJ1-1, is GAGVSQSPRYKVAKRGQDVALRCDPISGHVSLFWYQQALGQGPEFLTYFQNEAQLDKSGLPSDRFFAERPEGSVSTLKIQRTQQEDSAVYLCASSWGLSNTEAFFGQGTRLTVV.

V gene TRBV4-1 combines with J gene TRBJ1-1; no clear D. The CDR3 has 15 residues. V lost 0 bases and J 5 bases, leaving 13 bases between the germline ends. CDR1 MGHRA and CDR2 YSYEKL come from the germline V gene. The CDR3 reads CASSQEAARGTEAFF. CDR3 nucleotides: TGCGCCAGCAGCCAAGAGGCGGCGCGCGGGACTGAAGCTTTCTTT.

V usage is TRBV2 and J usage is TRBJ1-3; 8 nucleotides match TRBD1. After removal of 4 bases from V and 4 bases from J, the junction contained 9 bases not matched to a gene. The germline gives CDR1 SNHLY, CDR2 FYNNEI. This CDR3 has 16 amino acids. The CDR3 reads CASSGQGPRVGNTIYF. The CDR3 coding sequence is TGTGCCAGCAGTGGACAGGGGCCACGTGTAGGAAACACCATATATTTT.

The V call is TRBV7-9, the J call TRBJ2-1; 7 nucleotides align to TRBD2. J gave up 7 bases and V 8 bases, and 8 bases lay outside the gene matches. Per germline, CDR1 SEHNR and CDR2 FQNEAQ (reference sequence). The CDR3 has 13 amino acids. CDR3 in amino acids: CASERGGRNEQFF. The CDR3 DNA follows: TGTGCCAGCGAGCGGGGAGGTCGGAATGAGCAGTTCTTC.

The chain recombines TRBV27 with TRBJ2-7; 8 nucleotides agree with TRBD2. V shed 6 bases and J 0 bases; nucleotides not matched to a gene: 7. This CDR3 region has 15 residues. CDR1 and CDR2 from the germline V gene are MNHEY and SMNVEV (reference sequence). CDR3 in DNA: TGTGCCAGCAGGGTGTTCGGGACTAGCTCCTACGAGCAGTACTTC. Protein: CASRVFGTSSYEQYF.

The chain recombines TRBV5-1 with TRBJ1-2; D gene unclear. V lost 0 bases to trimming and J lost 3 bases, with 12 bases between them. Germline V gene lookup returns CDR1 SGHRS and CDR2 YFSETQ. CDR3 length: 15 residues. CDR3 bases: TGCGCCAGCAGCTTGGCCGTGGCGGGATACTATGGCTACACCTTC. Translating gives CASSLAVAGYYGYTF.

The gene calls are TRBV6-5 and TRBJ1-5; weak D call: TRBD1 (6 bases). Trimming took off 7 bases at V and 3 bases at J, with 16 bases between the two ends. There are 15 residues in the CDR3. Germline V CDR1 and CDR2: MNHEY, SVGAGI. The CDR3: CASTLWGGLNQPQHF. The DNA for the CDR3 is TGTGCCAGCACCCTGTGGGGGGGGCTCAATCAGCCCCAGCATTTT.

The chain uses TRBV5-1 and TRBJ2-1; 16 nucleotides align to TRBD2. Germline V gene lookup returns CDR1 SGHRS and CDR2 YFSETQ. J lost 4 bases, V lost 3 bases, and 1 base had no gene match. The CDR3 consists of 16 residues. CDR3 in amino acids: CASSWGLAGGYNEQFF. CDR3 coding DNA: TGCGCCAGCAGCTGGGGACTAGCGGGGGGGTACAATGAGCAGTTCTTC.